This TCR beta chain was sequenced in a study of T cell changes during pregnancy in multiple sclerosis. This CDR3 spans 16 amino acids. Trimming took off 6 bases at V and 7 bases at J, with 21 bases between the two ends. CDR1 and CDR2 from the germline V gene are MNHEY and SMNVEV (reference sequence). The method was immunoSEQ multiplex PCR; TCRdb's version includes in-frame clones alone and lacks a portion of them. There are about 50,000 clones in the sample; approximately 90% occur only once, and 0.39% lies in the top ten. The chain joins TRBV27 to TRBJ2-2; a possible D gene is TRBD2 (6 bases). The sample in question was CD4+ T cells from peripheral blood mononuclear cells, obtained after pregnancy. The receptor was isolated from a female donor with multiple sclerosis, enrolled in a pregnancy study. The CDR3 nucleotides read TGTGCCAGCAGGAGGAGGAGGGCCCCAGAAGTCGGGGAGCTGTTTTTT. Translating gives CASRRRRAPEVGELFF.